This T cell receptor (beta chain) was obtained from a study of patients and donors after allogeneic stem cell transplantation. TCRdb called the RT-PCR reads again in MiXCR, with one record for every CDR3 protein. This sample has hundreds of thousands of distinct CDR3 sequences, with approximately 14% found just once. Germline V lookup: CDR1 MNHEY, CDR2 SVGAGI. V was trimmed by 3 bases and J by 0 bases, leaving 12 bases between them. This CDR3 is 15 amino acids long. The source of this sequence is a human donor who was either an allogeneic HSCT recipient or a stem cell or donor lymphocyte infusion donor (not recorded which). It is not recorded whose cells these are; they may come from a transplant donor. The chain combines TRBV6-5 with TRBJ2-7; D not resolved. The sample taken for sequencing was blood, either unsorted or a sorted T cell fraction (not recorded which). CDR3 sequence (DNA): TGTGCCAGCAGTTATCGTGGGCGGAACTCCTACGAGCAGTACTTC. Translating it yields CASSYRGRNSYEQYF.